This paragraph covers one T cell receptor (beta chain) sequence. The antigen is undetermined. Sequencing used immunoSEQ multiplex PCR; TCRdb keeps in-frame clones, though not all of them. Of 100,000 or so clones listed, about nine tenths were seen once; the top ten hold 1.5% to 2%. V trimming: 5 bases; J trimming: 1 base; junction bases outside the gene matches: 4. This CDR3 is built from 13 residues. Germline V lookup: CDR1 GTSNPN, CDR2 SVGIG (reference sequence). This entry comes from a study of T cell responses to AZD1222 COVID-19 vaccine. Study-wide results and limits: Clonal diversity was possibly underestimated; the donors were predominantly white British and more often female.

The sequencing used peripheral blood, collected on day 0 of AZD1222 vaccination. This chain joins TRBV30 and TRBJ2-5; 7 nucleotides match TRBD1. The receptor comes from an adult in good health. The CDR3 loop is CAWGTEPQETQYF. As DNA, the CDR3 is TGTGCCTGGGGGACAGAACCCCAAGAGACCCAGTACTTC.